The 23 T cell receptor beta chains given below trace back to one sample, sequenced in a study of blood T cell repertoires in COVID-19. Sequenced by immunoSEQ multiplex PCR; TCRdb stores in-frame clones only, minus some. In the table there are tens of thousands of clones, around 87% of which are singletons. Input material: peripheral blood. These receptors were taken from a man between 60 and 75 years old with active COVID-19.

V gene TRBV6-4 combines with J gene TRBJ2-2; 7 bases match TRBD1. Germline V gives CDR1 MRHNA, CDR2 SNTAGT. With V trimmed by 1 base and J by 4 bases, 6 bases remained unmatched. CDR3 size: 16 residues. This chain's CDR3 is CASSDYRGESTGELFF. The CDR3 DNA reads TGTGCCAGCAGTGACTACAGGGGAGAGAGCACCGGGGAGCTGTTTTTT.

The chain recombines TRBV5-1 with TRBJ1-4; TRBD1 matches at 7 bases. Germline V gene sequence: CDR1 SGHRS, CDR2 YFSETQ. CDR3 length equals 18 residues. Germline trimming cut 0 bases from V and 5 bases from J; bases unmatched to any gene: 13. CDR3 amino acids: CASSLDLKLDRQNEKLFF. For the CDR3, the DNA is TGCGCCAGCAGCTTGGACCTTAAACTGGACAGGCAGAATGAAAAACTGTTTTTT.

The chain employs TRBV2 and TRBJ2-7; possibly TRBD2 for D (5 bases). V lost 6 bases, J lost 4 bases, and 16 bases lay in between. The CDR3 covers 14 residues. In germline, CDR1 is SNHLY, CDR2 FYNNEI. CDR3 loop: CASRAAASGYEQYF. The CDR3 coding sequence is TGTGCCAGCAGAGCGGCAGCCTCAGGTTACGAGCAGTACTTC.

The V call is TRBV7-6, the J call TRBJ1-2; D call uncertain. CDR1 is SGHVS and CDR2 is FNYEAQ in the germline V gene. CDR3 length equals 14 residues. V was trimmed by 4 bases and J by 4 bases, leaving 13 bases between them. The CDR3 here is CASSSAGESYGYTF. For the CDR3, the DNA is TGTGCCAGCAGCTCCGCCGGGGAGAGCTATGGCTACACCTTC.

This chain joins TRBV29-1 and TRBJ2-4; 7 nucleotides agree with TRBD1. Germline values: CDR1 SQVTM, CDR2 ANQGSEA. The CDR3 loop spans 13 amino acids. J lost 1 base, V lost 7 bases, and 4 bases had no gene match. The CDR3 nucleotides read TGCAGCGCCCGACAGGGTGCCAAAAACATTCAGTACTTC. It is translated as CSARQGAKNIQYF.

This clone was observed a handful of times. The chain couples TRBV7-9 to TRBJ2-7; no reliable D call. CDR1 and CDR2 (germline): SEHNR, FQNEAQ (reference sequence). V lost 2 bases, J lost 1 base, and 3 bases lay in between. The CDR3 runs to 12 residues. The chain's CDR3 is CASSLISYEQYF. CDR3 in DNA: TGTGCCAGCAGCTTAATATCCTACGAGCAGTACTTC.

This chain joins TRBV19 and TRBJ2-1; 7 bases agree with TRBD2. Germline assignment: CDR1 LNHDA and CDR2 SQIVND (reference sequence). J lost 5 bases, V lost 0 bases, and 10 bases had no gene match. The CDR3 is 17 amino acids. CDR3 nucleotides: TGTGCCAGTAGTATAGATACCGCGGGGGTCTTTCACAATGAGCAGTTCTTC. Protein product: CASSIDTAGVFHNEQFF.

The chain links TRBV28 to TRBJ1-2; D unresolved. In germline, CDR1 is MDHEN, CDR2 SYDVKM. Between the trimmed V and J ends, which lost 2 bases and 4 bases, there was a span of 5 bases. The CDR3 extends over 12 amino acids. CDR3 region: CASSLGGYGYTF. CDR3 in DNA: TGTGCCAGCAGTTTAGGAGGCTATGGCTACACCTTC.

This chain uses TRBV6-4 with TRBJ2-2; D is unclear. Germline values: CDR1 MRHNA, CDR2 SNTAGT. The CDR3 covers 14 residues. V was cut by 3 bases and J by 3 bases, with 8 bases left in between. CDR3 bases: TGTGCCAGCAGTGAGGCCCGGGACACCGGGGAGCTGTTTTTT. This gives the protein CASSEARDTGELFF.

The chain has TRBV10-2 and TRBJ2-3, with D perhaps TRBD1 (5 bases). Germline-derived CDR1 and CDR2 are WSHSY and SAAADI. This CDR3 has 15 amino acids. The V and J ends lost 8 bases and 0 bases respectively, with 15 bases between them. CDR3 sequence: CASLLQGFSTDTQYF. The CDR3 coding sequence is TGCGCCAGCCTCCTCCAGGGATTTAGCACAGATACGCAGTATTTT.

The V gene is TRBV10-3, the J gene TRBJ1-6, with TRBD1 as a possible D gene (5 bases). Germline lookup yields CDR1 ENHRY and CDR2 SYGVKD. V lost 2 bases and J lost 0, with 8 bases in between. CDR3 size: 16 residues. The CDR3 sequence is CAISEGGSSYNSPLHF. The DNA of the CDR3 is TGTGCCATCAGTGAGGGGGGGAGCTCCTATAATTCACCCCTCCACTTT.

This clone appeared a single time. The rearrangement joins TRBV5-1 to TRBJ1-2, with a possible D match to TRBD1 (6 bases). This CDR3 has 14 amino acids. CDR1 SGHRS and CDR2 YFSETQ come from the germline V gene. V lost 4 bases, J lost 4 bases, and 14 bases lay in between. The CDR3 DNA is TGCGCCAGCAGCACGGACAGACCAACCTATGGCTACACCTTC. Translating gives CASSTDRPTYGYTF.

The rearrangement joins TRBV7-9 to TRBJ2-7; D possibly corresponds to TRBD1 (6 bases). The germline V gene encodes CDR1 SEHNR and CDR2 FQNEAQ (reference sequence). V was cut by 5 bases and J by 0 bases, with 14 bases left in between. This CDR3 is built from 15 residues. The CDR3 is CASSDRQVFSYEQYF. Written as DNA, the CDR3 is TGTGCCAGCAGCGACCGACAGGTCTTCTCCTACGAGCAGTACTTC.

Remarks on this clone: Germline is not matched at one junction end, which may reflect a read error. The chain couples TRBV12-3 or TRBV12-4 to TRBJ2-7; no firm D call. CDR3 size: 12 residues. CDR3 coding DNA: TGTGCCAGCAGTTTAGCGGGCTACGAGCAGTATTTC. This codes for CASSLAGYEQYF.

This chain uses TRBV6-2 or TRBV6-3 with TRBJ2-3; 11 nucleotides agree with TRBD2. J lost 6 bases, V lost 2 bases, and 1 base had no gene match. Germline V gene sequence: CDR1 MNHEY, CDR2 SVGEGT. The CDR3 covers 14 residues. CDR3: CASSYRTSGDTQYF. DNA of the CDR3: TGTGCCAGCAGTTACAGGACTAGCGGGGATACGCAGTATTTT.

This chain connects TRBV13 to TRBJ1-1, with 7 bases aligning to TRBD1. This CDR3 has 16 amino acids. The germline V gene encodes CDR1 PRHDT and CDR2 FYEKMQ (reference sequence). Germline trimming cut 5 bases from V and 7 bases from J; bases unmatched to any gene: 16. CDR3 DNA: TGTGCCAGCAGCCCCTCGGGACAGCCCGCCTGGGGTGAAGCTTTCTTT. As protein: CASSPSGQPAWGEAFF. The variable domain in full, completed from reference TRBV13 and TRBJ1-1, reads AAGVIQSPRHLIKEKRETATLKCYPIPRHDTVYWYQQGPGQDPQFLISFYEKMQSDKGSIPDRFSAQQFSDYHSELNMSSLELGDSALYFCASSPSGQPAWGEAFFGQGTRLTVV.

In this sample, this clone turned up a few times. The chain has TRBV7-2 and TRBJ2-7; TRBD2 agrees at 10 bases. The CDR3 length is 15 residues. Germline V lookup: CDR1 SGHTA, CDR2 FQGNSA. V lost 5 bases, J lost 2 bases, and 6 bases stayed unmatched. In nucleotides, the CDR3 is TGTGCCAGCAGCGTGGGACTAGCGATTGCCTACGAGCAGTACTTC. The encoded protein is CASSVGLAIAYEQYF.

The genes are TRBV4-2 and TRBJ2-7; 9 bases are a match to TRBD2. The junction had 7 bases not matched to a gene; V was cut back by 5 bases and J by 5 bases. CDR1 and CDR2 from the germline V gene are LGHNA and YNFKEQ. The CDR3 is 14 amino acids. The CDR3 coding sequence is TGTGCCAGCAGCTCCCGGACTAGCGCCCACGAGCAGTACTTC. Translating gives CASSSRTSAHEQYF.

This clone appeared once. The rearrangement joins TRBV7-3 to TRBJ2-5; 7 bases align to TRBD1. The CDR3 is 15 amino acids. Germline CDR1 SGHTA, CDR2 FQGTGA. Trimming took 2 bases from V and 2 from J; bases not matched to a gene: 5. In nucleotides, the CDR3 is TGTGCCAGCAGCTTATTCTCACAGGGGCAAGAGACCCAGTACTTC. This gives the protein CASSLFSQGQETQYF.

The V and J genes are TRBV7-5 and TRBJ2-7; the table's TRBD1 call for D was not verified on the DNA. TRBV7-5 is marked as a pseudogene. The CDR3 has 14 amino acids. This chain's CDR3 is CARSLCPGGNEQYF. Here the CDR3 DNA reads TGTGCCAGAAGCTTATGTCCAGGGGGTAACGAGCAGTACTTC.

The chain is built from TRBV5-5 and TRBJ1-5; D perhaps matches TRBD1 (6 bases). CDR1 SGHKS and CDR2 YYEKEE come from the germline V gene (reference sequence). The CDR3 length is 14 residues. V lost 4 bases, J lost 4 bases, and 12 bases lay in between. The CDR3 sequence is CASSPQGFNQPQHF. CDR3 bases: TGTGCCAGCAGCCCACAGGGCTTTAATCAGCCCCAGCATTTT.

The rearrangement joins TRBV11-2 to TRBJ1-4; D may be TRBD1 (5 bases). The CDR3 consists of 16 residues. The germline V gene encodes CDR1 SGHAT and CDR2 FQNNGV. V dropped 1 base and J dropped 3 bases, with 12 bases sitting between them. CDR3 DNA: TGTGCCAGCAGCTTAGCAGGCGGAGGGGCTAATGAAAAACTGTTTTTT. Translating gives CASSLAGGGANEKLFF.

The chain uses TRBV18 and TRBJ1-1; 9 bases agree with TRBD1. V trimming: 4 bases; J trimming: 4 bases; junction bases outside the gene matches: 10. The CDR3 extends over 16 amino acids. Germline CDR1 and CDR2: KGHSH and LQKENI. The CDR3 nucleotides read TGTGCCAGCTCACAATGGACAGGGGCTAGGGGCACTGAAGCTTTCTTT. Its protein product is CASSQWTGARGTEAFF.